This TCR beta chain comes out of a study of blood T cells in healthy people across ages. Germline CDR1 and CDR2: SQVTM and ANQGSEA. The CDR3 covers 15 residues. Trimming took off 1 base at V and 0 bases at J, with 10 bases between the two ends. This clonotype showed up just a few times. With a J-beta primer mix and a sample-barcoded 5' primer, a second PCR ran 7 to 11 cycles. TCRdb used MiXCR to reprocess the 5' RACE reads, holding one entry per CDR3 protein. In the table there are fewer than 2,000,000 distinct CDR3 sequences, around 42% of which are singletons. The gene calls are TRBV29-1 and TRBJ2-1, with unresolved D. This receptor was taken from a human donor in good health. The source material was blood. The CDR3 region is CSVEGGLSSYNEQFF. The CDR3 bases are TGCAGCGTTGAAGGAGGCCTAAGCTCCTACAATGAGCAGTTCTTC.